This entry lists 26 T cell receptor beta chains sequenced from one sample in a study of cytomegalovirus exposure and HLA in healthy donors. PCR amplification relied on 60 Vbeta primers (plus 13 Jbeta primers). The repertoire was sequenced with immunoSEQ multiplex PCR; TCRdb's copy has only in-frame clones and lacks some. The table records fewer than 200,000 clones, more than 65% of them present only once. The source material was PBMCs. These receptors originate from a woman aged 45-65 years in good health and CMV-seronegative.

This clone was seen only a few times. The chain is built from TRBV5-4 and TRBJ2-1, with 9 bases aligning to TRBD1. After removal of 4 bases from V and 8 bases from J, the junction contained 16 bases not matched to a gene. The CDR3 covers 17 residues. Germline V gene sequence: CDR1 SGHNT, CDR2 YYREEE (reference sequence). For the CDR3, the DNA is TGTGCCAGCAGCCGTTCCCCGGGACAGGGTACCCAAGATGAGCAGTTCTTC. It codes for CASSRSPGQGTQDEQFF.

The CDR3 coding sequence is TGTGCCATCAGTGAGTCCCAGAACTATGGCTACACCTTC. As protein: CAISESQNYGYTF. The chain recombines TRBV10-3 with TRBJ1-2; D is unresolved. V was shortened by 0 bases and J by 2 bases, with 4 bases between the two germline ends. CDR1 and CDR2 (germline): ENHRY, SYGVKD. There are 13 residues in the CDR3.

DNA for the CDR3: TGTGCCAGCAGTTTTTCGGCAGGGATACTCTACGAGCAGTACTTC. This encodes CASSFSAGILYEQYF. This chain connects TRBV28 to TRBJ2-7, with TRBD1 as a possible D gene (5 bases). This CDR3 comprises 15 residues. In germline, CDR1 is MDHEN, CDR2 SYDVKM. Trimming pared 3 bases from V and 3 bases from J, leaving 15 bases between.

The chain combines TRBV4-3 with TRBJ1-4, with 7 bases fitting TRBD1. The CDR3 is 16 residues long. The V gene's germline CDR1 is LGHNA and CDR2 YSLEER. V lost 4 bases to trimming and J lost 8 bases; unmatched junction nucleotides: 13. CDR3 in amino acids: CASSRQPGQREEKLFF. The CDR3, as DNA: TGCGCCAGCAGCCGCCAACCGGGACAGAGGGAGGAAAAACTGTTTTTT.

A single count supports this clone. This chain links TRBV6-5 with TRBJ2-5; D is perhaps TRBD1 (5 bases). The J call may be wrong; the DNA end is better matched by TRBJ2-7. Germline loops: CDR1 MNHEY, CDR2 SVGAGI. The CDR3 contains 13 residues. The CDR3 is CASSYSPGPEQYF. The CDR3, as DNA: TGTGCCAGCAGTTACTCACCAGGGCCCGAGCAGTACTTC.

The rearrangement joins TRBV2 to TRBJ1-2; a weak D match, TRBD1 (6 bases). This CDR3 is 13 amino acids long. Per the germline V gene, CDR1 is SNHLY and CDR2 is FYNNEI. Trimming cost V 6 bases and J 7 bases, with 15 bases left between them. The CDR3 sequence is CASSARGGTGYTF. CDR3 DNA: TGTGCCAGCAGCGCGAGGGGGGGAACTGGCTACACCTTC. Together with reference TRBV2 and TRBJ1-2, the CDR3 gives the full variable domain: EPEVTQTPSHQVTQMGQEVILRCVPISNHLYFYWYRQILGQKVEFLVSFYNNEISEKSEIFDDQFSVERPDGSNFTLKIRSTKLEDSAMYFCASSARGGTGYTFGSGTRLTVV.

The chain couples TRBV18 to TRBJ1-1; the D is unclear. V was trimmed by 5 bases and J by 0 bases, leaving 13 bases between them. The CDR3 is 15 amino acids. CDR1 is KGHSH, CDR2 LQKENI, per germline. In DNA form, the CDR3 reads TGTGCCAGCTCATCGAGTCCAACTATGAACACTGAAGCTTTCTTT. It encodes CASSSSPTMNTEAFF.

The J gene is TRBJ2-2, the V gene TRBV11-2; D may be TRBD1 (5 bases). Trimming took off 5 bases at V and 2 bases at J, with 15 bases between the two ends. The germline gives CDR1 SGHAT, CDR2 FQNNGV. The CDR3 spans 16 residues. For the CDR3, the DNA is TGTGCCAGCAGCCCCCGCAAAGACAGAAACACCGGGGAGCTGTTTTTT. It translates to CASSPRKDRNTGELFF. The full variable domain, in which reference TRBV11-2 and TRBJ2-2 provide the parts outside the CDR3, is EAGVAQSPRYKIIEKRQSVAFWCNPISGHATLYWYQQILGQGPKLLIQFQNNGVVDDSQLPKDRFSAERLKGVDSTLKIQPAKLEDSAVYLCASSPRKDRNTGELFFGEGSRLTVL.

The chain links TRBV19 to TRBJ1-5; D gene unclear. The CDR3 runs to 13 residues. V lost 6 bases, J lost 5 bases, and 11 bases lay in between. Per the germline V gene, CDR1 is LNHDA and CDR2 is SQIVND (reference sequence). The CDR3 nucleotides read TGTGCCAGTAGCCTCGGACTGTATCAGCCCCAGCATTTT. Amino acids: CASSLGLYQPQHF.

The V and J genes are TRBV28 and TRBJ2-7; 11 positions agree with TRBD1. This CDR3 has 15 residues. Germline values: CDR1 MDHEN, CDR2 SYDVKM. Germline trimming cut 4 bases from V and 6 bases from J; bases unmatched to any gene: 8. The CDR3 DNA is TGTGCCAGCAGTTCAGCCGGGACAGGGGGTCTCGAGCAGTACTTC. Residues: CASSSAGTGGLEQYF.

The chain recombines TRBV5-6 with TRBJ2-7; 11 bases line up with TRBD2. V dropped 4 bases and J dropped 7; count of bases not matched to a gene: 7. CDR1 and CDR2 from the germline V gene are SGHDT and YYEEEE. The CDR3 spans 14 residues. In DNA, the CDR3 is TGTGCCAGCAGCCCAAGTCCTAGCGGGAGGGAGCAGTACTTC. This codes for CASSPSPSGREQYF.

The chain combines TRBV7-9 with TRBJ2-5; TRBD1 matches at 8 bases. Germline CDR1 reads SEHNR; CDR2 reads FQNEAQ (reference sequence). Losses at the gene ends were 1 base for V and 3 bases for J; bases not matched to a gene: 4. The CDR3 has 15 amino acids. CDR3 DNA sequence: TGTGCCAGCAGCTTAGTCGGACAGGGAAAAGAGACCCAGTACTTC. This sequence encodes CASSLVGQGKETQYF.

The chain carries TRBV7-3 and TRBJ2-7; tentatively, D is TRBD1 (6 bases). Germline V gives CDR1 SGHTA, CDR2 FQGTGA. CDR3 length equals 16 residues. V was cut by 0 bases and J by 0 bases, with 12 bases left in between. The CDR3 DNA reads TGTGCCAGCAGCTTAACGGGACACCGGAACTCCTACGAGCAGTACTTC. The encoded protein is CASSLTGHRNSYEQYF.

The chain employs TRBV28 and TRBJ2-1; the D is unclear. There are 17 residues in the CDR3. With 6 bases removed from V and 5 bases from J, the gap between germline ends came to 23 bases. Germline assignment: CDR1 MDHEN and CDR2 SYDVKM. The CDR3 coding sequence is TGTGCCAGCAGGAATTTCGGCGGCAGCCCCCCCAACAATGAGCAGTTCTTC. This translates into CASRNFGGSPPNNEQFF.

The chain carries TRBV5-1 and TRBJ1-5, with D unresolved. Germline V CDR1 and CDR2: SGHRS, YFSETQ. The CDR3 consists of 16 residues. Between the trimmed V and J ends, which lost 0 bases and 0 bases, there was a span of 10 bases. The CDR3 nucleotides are TGCGCCAGCAGCTTGGGGGCAGGCGATAGCAATCAGCCCCAGCATTTT. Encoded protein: CASSLGAGDSNQPQHF.

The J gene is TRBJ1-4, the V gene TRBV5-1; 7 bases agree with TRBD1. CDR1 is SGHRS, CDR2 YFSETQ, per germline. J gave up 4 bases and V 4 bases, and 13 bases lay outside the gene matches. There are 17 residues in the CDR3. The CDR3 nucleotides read TGCGCCAGCAGCCCTTTCTCGGACAGGATCTATAATGAAAAACTGTTTTTT. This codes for CASSPFSDRIYNEKLFF.

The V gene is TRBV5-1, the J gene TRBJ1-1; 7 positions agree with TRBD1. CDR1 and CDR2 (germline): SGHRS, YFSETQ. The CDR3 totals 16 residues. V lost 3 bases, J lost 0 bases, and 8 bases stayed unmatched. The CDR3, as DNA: TGCGCCAGCAGCTGGGGACAGTCAGTCATGAACACTGAAGCTTTCTTT. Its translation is CASSWGQSVMNTEAFF.

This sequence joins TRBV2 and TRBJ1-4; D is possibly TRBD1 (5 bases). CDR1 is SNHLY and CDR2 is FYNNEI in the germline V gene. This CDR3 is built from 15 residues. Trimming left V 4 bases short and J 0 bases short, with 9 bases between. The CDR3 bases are TGTGCCAGCAGTGTCGCGGGGGCAACTAATGAAAAACTGTTTTTT. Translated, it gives CASSVAGATNEKLFF.

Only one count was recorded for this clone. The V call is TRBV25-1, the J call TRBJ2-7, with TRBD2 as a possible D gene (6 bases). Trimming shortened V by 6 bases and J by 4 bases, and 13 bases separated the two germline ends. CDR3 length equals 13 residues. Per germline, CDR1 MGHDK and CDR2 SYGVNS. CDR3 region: CASSPGTQYEQYF. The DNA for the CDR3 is TGTGCCAGCAGCCCCGGGACTCAATACGAGCAGTACTTC.

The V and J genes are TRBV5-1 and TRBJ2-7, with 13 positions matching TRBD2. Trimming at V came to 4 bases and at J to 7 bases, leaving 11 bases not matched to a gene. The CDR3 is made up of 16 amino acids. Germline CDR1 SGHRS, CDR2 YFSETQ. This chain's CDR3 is CASSLTLAGGPWEQYF. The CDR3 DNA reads TGCGCCAGCAGCCTCACACTAGCGGGAGGGCCTTGGGAGCAGTACTTC.

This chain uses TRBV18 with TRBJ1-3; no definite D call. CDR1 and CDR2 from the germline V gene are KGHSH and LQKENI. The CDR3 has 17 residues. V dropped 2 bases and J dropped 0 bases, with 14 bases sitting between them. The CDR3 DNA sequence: TGTGCCAGCTCACCATTATTCGTAAGCGTCTCTGGAAACACCATATATTTT. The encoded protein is CASSPLFVSVSGNTIYF. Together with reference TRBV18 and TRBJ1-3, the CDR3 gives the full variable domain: NAGVMQNPRHLVRRRGQEARLRCSPMKGHSHVYWYRQLPEEGLKFMVYLQKENIIDESGMPKERFSAEFPKEGPSILRIQQVVRGDSAAYFCASSPLFVSVSGNTIYFGEGSWLTVV.

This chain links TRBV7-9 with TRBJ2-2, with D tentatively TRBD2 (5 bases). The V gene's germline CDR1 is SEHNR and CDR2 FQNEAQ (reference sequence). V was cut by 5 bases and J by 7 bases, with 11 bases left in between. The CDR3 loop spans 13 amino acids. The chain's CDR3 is CASSSGGSGELFF. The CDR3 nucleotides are TGTGCCAGCAGCAGCGGAGGAAGCGGGGAGCTGTTTTTT.

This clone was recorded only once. CDR3 sequence reads: CASIPGQDGFEQYF. The CDR3 DNA follows: TGTGCCAGCATTCCGGGACAGGACGGTTTCGAGCAGTACTTC. The chain employs TRBV28 and TRBJ2-5, with 8 bases that match TRBD1. The DNA end is more similar to TRBJ2-7, so the J call may be wrong. The CDR3 spans 14 residues. Per the germline V gene, CDR1 is MDHEN and CDR2 is SYDVKM.

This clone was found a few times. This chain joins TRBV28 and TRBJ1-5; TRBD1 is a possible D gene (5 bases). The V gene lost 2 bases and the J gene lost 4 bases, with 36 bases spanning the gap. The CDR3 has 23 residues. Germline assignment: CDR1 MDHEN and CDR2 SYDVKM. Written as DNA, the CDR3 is TGTGCCAGCAGTTTAAGGTTGGGAGGGGTTAGAGAAATTCTTAAACTTTTAAATCAGCCCCAGCATTTT. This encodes CASSLRLGGVREILKLLNQPQHF.

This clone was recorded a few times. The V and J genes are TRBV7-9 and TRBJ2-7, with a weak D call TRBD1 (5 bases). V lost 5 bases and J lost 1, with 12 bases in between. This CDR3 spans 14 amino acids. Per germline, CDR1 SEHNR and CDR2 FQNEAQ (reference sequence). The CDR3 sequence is CASSPEGVSYEQYF. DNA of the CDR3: TGTGCCAGCAGCCCCGAAGGGGTATCCTACGAGCAGTACTTC.

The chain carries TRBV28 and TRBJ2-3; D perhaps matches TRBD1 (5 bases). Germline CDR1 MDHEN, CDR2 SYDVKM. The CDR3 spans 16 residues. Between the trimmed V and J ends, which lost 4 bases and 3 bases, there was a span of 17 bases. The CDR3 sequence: CASSSVGRGGTDTQYF. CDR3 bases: TGTGCCAGCAGTTCCGTGGGGCGCGGTGGTACAGATACGCAGTATTTT.